This entry concerns a single TCR beta chain. The method was immunoSEQ multiplex PCR; TCRdb's version includes in-frame clones alone and lacks a portion of them. The sample consists of about 190,000 clones, about 91% of them appearing once. With 0 bases removed from V and 6 bases from J, the gap between germline ends came to 12 bases. CDR1 SGDLS and CDR2 YYNGEE come from the germline V gene. CDR3 length equals 14 residues. The record originates from a study of control samples from healthy donors and cancer patients. Sample: blood. This receptor was obtained from a man aged 30 to 39 in good health. The chain recombines TRBV9 with TRBJ1-2; D is ambiguous. The CDR3 here is CASSVESRGHGYTF. CDR3 nucleotides: TGTGCCAGCAGCGTAGAGTCTCGGGGTCATGGCTACACCTTC.